These T cell receptor beta chains were read from a single sample in a study of human T cells and chemical hapten exposure. One entry per CDR3 protein results from TCRdb running MiXCR on the RACE reads. Seen here are about 120,000 distinct CDR3 sequences, around 10% observed once, and the top ten hold 2% to 2.5%. The sequencing here drew on whole blood, taken in connection with sensitization to the hapten diphenylcyclopropenone (DPC). These receptor sequences come from a woman between 45 and 60 years old with alopecia areata. Some clones in this sample may be carry-over from other donors' samples. Each CDR3 is given with its conserved first and last residue. The order of the fields is D gene, V gene, clone size, J gene, CDR3 protein, CDR3 DNA. D genes are given only for firm matches. For some rows the clone size is stated as once, few or many, or as a class when expanded; others skip it.

TRBD2	TRBV7-6	many	TRBJ2-3	CASSLAPTSGGTDTQYF	TGTGCCAGCAGCTTAGCCCCGACTAGCGGGGGTACAGATACGCAGTATTTT
.	TRBV11-2	few	TRBJ2-3	CASSLVLLSTDTQYF	TGTGCCAGCAGCTTAGTCCTACTTAGCACAGATACGCAGTATTTT
.	TRBV20-1	few	TRBJ1-2	CSARVSLNYGYTF	TGCAGTGCTAGAGTCAGTTTAAACTATGGCTACACCTTC
TRBD1	TRBV19	few	TRBJ2-3	CASSNRGPSSADTQYF	TGTGCCAGTAGTAACAGGGGCCCTTCTTCCGCAGATACGCAGTATTTT
.	TRBV7-9	many	TRBJ1-4	CASSRADTYEKLFF	TGTGCCAGCAGTCGGGCAGATACTTATGAAAAACTGTTTTTT
.	TRBV7-2	many	TRBJ2-7	CASSSWAGSGGEQYF	TGTGCCAGCAGCTCCTGGGCCGGGTCGGGTGGCGAGCAGTACTTC
.	TRBV5-1	many	TRBJ1-1	CASSLEAGLVTEAFF	TGCGCCAGCAGCTTGGAGGCAGGGTTGGTGACTGAAGCTTTCTTT
.	TRBV3-1	.	TRBJ1-2	CASSQARYGYTF	TGTGCCAGCAGCCAAGCCCGCTATGGCTACACCTTC
.	TRBV12-3/TRBV12-4	.	TRBJ1-5	CASSLGGFYSNQPQHF	TGTGCCAGCAGTTTAGGGGGCTTCTATAGCAATCAGCCCCAGCATTTT
TRBD2	TRBV10-2	many	TRBJ2-3	CASSGPLGGKSTDTQYF	TGCGCCAGCAGTGGCCCCCTCGGGGGGAAGAGCACAGATACGCAGTATTTT
TRBD2	TRBV12-3/TRBV12-4	few	TRBJ2-1	CASSPGLADNEQFF	TGTGCCAGCAGTCCGGGACTAGCGGACAATGAGCAGTTCTTC
.	TRBV12-3/TRBV12-4	few	TRBJ1-2	CASSPTAGRGYTF	TGTGCCAGCAGCCCCACAGCAGGGCGAGGCTACACCTTC
TRBD1	TRBV12-3/TRBV12-4	many	TRBJ2-2	CASSSGTGVLTGELFF	TGTGCCAGCAGTTCCGGGACAGGGGTGCTCACCGGGGAGCTGTTTTTT
.	TRBV28	.	TRBJ2-5	CASSSGSGTLSETQYF	TGTGCCAGCAGTTCGGGGTCCGGGACCCTGTCGGAGACCCAGTACTTC
.	TRBV20-1	many	TRBJ2-7	CSASDGPTYEQYF	TGCAGTGCTAGCGACGGGCCTACCTACGAGCAGTACTTC
TRBD1	TRBV28	.	TRBJ2-5	CASSSGDRKETQYF	TGTGCCAGCAGTTCCGGGGACAGAAAAGAGACCCAGTACTTC
TRBD2	TRBV6-2/TRBV6-3	.	TRBJ2-7	CASSPPAGGGGEQYF	TGTGCCAGCAGTCCCCCAGCGGGAGGAGGTGGCGAGCAGTACTTC
.	TRBV11-2	many	TRBJ1-2	CASSLEPSVYGYTF	TGTGCCAGCAGCTTAGAGCCCTCAGTCTATGGCTACACCTTC
.	TRBV13	.	TRBJ1-1	CASSLGGWGGSEAFF	TGTGCCAGCAGCTTGGGGGGATGGGGCGGATCTGAAGCTTTCTTT
.	TRBV27	few	TRBJ1-1	CASSLSKSGSTEAFF	TGTGCCAGCAGTTTATCGAAATCGGGGAGCACTGAAGCTTTCTTT
TRBD1	TRBV6-5	many	TRBJ1-1	CASSHMTGTAEAFF	TGTGCCAGCAGTCATATGACAGGGACGGCTGAAGCTTTCTTT
.	TRBV6-5	many	TRBJ1-1	CASSGRANTEAFF	TGTGCCAGCTCCGGCAGGGCGAACACTGAAGCTTTCTTT
.	TRBV29-1	many	TRBJ2-5	CSVEWVETQYF	TGCAGCGTTGAATGGGTGGAGACCCAGTACTTC
.	TRBV20-1	.	TRBJ2-3	CSATGPSTDTQYF	TGCAGTGCTACCGGACCGAGCACAGATACGCAGTATTTT
.	TRBV6-5	.	TRBJ1-1	CASRPPFLGGTAFF	TGTGCCAGCAGACCGCCTTTCTTGGGGGGGACCGCTTTCTTT
.	TRBV20-1	.	TRBJ1-2	CSASRAQGRDYGYTF	TGCAGTGCTAGTAGGGCCCAGGGGCGCGACTATGGCTACACCTTC
.	TRBV6-1	few	TRBJ1-6	CASSGLGGAGSSPLHF	TGTGCCAGCAGTGGCCTCGGAGGGGCCGGCAGTTCACCCCTCCACTTT
.	TRBV20-1	few	TRBJ1-6	CSAARTANNSPLHF	TGCAGTGCTGCCCGGACAGCTAATAATTCACCCCTCCACTTT
.	TRBV29-1	.	TRBJ2-2	CSVWLLGGELFF	TGCAGCGTTTGGTTGCTGGGCGGGGAGCTGTTTTTT
.	TRBV27	.	TRBJ1-5	CASSFTWTENQPQHF	TGTGCCAGTTCCTTTACGTGGACAGAAAATCAGCCCCAGCATTTT
.	TRBV6-1	few	TRBJ1-1	CASSEVPFGQALTGAFF	TGTGCCAGCAGTGAAGTTCCCTTTGGGCAGGCTCTGACTGGAGCTTTCTTT
.	TRBV12-3/TRBV12-4	few	TRBJ1-2	CASSLGTNYGYTF	TGTGCCAGCAGTTTAGGGACTAACTATGGCTACACCTTC
TRBD1	TRBV7-6	many	TRBJ1-2	CASSLAVGGQGNGYTF	TGTGCCAGCAGCTTAGCGGTCGGGGGACAGGGTAATGGCTACACCTTC
TRBD2	TRBV20-1	many	TRBJ2-3	CSARDLLAATDTQYF	TGCAGTGCTAGAGATCTCCTAGCGGCCACAGATACGCAGTATTTT
TRBD2	TRBV15	few	TRBJ2-1	CATSRSIGLAGRNEQFF	TGTGCCACCAGCAGATCTATAGGACTAGCGGGGCGTAATGAGCAGTTCTTC
.	TRBV6-5	many	TRBJ1-1	CASSGPPQEISSEAFF	TGTGCCAGCAGTGGACCACCACAGGAAATTTCTTCTGAAGCTTTCTTT
.	TRBV5-1	.	TRBJ2-1	CASSLDTNNEQFF	TGCGCCAGCAGCTTGGACACGAATAATGAGCAGTTCTTC
.	TRBV9	few	TRBJ2-3	CASSMGYTQYF	TGTGCCAGCAGCATGGGGTATACGCAGTATTTT
TRBD1	TRBV5-6	many	TRBJ1-5	CASSVGTGGNQPQHF	TGTGCCAGCAGCGTAGGGACAGGGGGTAATCAGCCCCAGCATTTT
.	TRBV29-1	.	TRBJ2-2	CSVELRRRSGELFF	TGCAGCGTTGAACTCCGAAGAAGGTCCGGGGAGCTGTTTTTT